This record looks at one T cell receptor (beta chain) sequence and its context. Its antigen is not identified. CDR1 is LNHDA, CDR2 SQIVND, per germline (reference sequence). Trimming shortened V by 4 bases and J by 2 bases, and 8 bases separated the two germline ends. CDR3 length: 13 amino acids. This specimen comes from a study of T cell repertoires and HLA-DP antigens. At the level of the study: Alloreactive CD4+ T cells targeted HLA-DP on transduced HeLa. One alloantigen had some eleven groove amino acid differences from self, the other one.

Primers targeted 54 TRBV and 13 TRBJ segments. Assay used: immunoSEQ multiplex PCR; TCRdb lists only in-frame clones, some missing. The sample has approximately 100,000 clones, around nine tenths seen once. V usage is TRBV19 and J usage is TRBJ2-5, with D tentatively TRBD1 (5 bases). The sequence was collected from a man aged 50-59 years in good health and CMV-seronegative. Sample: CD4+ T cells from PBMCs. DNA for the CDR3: TGTGCCAGTAGTAGCGGACAACAAGAGACCCAGTACTTC. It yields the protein CASSSGQQETQYF.